The 12 T cell receptor beta chains below were found in one sample sequenced in a study of CXCR3-negative and CXCR3-positive naive CD8 T cells. General study findings and limits: CXCR3-positive naive cells carried more hydrophobic TRB CDR3s than CXCR3-negative naive cells did.

The TRB libraries of cDNA were built by UMI-labeled 5' RACE. TCRdb re-called the 5' RACE reads and gives one entry per CDR3 protein, without DNA. Its listing shows some 110,000 distinct CDR3 sequences. The antigens these receptors bind are not known. The sequenced material came from naive CXCR3+ CD8+ T cells from blood. Subset of the sample: CD45RO-CCR7+CD27+CD95- naive CD8+ T cells expressing CXCR3 (TNR3+). The receptors were sampled from a human donor in good health. Some clones in this sample may be carry-over from other donors' samples.

This chain uses TRBV12-3 or TRBV12-4 with TRBJ2-7. The CDR3 has 14 amino acids. CDR3 protein: CASSFRGRSYEQYF.

This chain links TRBV7-2 with TRBJ2-1. Per the germline V gene, CDR1 is SGHTA and CDR2 is FQGNSA. The CDR3 is 15 residues long. The CDR3 loop reads CASSLRGDSYNEQFF. Combining the CDR3 with reference TRBV7-2 and TRBJ2-1 gives the whole variable domain GAGVSQSPSNKVTEKGKDVELRCDPISGHTALYWYRQSLGQGLEFLIYFQGNSAPDKSGLPSDRFSAERTGGSVSTLTIQRTQQEDSAVYLCASSLRGDSYNEQFFGPGTRLTVL.

The V gene is TRBV19, the J gene TRBJ2-1. From germline, CDR1 is LNHDA and CDR2 SQIVND (reference sequence). The CDR3 covers 12 residues. This chain's CDR3 is CASSMSYNEQFF.

The chain carries TRBV29-1 and TRBJ2-1; TCRdb proposes TRBD2, but this gene call is untestable without DNA. Germline V gene data show CDR1 as SQVTM and CDR2 as ANQGSEA. This CDR3 region has 12 residues. This chain's CDR3 is CSVFSGGARQFF.

The genes are TRBV29-1 and TRBJ2-7; TCRdb's D call, TRBD1, is unchecked because there is no DNA. The V gene's germline CDR1 is SQVTM and CDR2 ANQGSEA. The CDR3 spans 13 residues. The chain's CDR3 is CSVTGGLEYEQYF.

The chain links TRBV12-3 or TRBV12-4 to TRBJ2-7. This CDR3 region has 12 residues. The CDR3 loop reads CASGRASWEQYF.

The gene calls are TRBV19 and TRBJ2-7; TCRdb indicates TRBD1, and absent DNA this call remains unverified. The CDR3 covers 15 residues. Germline V gives CDR1 LNHDA, CDR2 SQIVND (reference sequence). Here the CDR3 reads CASSIGAGGIYEQYF. The full variable domain, in which reference TRBV19 and TRBJ2-7 provide the parts outside the CDR3, is DGGITQSPKYLFRKEGQNVTLSCEQNLNHDAMYWYRQDPGQGLRLIYYSQIVNDFQKGDIAEGYSVSREKKESFPLTVTSAQKNPTAFYLCASSIGAGGIYEQYFGPGTRLTVT.

V gene TRBV29-1 combines with J gene TRBJ2-1. The CDR3 runs to 12 residues. Germline V gene sequence: CDR1 SQVTM, CDR2 ANQGSEA. The CDR3 loop reads CSVEEGNNEQFF.

The chain joins TRBV7-9 to TRBJ1-1; the D call from TCRdb, TRBD1, cannot be confirmed without DNA. Germline CDR1 SEHNR, CDR2 FQNEAQ (reference sequence). The CDR3 covers 15 residues. The CDR3 loop reads CASSLATGEDTEAFF.

CDR3 sequence: CASSHGTGGGQTEAFF. This sequence joins TRBV27 and TRBJ1-1; TCRdb's D call, TRBD1, is unchecked because there is no DNA. This CDR3 has 16 amino acids. Germline-derived CDR1 and CDR2 are MNHEY and SMNVEV (reference sequence).

V usage is TRBV4-2 and J usage is TRBJ2-5; the TCRdb call, TRBD1, lacks DNA for checking. The CDR3 loop spans 17 amino acids. Looked up from germline, CDR1 is LGHNA and CDR2 is YNFKEQ. CDR3 in amino acids: CASSQDLEGRYQETQYF.

The chain is built from TRBV7-9 and TRBJ1-1; the TCRdb call, TRBD1, lacks DNA for checking. Per germline, CDR1 SEHNR and CDR2 FQNEAQ (reference sequence). The CDR3 covers 13 residues. CDR3 sequence: CASSLGQTFEAFF.